Below are 14 T cell receptor beta chains sequenced from a single sample in a study of beta chain features in type 1 diabetes. Broader study findings: Shorter TCRB CDR3s, moderately but significantly so, were found in Type 1 diabetes patients in all four CD4+ subsets.

Investigators reverse transcribed all isolated RNA, so they sequenced expressed TCRB transcripts. The method was immunoSEQ multiplex PCR; TCRdb's version includes in-frame clones alone and lacks a portion of them. The sample comprises roughly 700,000 clones, roughly an eighth of which are singletons, and roughly 0.022% rests with the top ten. No antigen has been identified for these receptors. Sequencing was done on a sample of naive CD4+ T cells from blood. All receptors come from a man between 18 and 29 years old with type 1 diabetes.

With respect to this clone: The same CDR3 arises from other DNA sequences in this sample as well. V and J are TRBV29-1 and TRBJ2-5; TRBD1 matches at 7 bases. Germline V gene data show CDR1 as SQVTM and CDR2 as ANQGSEA. This CDR3 region has 13 residues. With 6 bases clipped from V and 2 bases from J, the junction kept 6 bases outside the gene matches. The CDR3: CSVVQGPQETQYF. The CDR3 DNA is TGCAGCGTGGTACAGGGGCCTCAAGAGACCCAGTACTTC.

A few counts support this clone. Here the CDR3 DNA reads TGTGCCAGCAGCTTCCGACAGTCCTACAATGAGCAGTTCTTC. It is translated as CASSFRQSYNEQFF. The chain combines TRBV5-4 with TRBJ2-1; D perhaps matches TRBD1 (5 bases). V dropped 2 bases and J dropped 1 base, with 7 bases sitting between them. CDR1 is SGHNT and CDR2 is YYREEE in the germline V gene (reference sequence). The CDR3 loop spans 14 amino acids.

The CDR3 protein is CASSPTTETQYF. CDR3 coding DNA: TGTGCCAGCTCACCAACTACAGAGACCCAGTACTTC. The V call is TRBV18, the J call TRBJ2-5; D unresolved. CDR1 is KGHSH and CDR2 is LQKENI in the germline V gene. Trimming removed 2 bases from V and 4 bases from J, with 5 bases in between. The CDR3 totals 12 residues. Together with reference TRBV18 and TRBJ2-5, the CDR3 gives the full variable domain: NAGVMQNPRHLVRRRGQEARLRCSPMKGHSHVYWYRQLPEEGLKFMVYLQKENIIDESGMPKERFSAEFPKEGPSILRIQQVVRGDSAAYFCASSPTTETQYFGPGTRLLVL.

V is TRBV9 and J is TRBJ2-1; D perhaps matches TRBD2 (6 bases). This CDR3 is built from 15 residues. V was cut by 2 bases and J by 6 bases, with 15 bases left in between. Germline CDR1 SGDLS, CDR2 YYNGEE. The CDR3 bases are TGTGCCAGCAGCGTTAATACTAGCCCCTCCAATGAGCAGTTCTTC. This translates into CASSVNTSPSNEQFF.

This clone was detected a few times. The genes are TRBV10-3 and TRBJ2-5; TRBD1 agrees at 7 bases. This CDR3 is 13 amino acids long. Germline V CDR1 and CDR2: ENHRY, SYGVKD. J was trimmed by 0 bases and V by 6 bases; bases with no gene match: 1. The CDR3 bases are TGTGCCATCAGGACAGGGTACCAAGAGACCCAGTACTTC. This sequence encodes CAIRTGYQETQYF.

This clone was detected a few times. This specimen includes other DNA sequences encoding the same CDR3. V gene TRBV6-1 combines with J gene TRBJ2-7; D possibly corresponds to TRBD1 (6 bases). This CDR3 is built from 12 residues. Trimming removed 6 bases at V and 2 bases at J, with 8 bases between. Germline CDR1 and CDR2: MNHNS and SASEGT. This CDR3 reads CASSQGPYEQYF. The CDR3 bases are TGTGCCAGCAGCCAGGGGCCCTACGAGCAGTACTTC.

The chain couples TRBV30 to TRBJ1-2; D gene unclear. Germline CDR1 GTSNPN, CDR2 SVGIG (reference sequence). The CDR3 sequence is 14 residues long. Deletions cut 2 bases from V and 0 bases from J, with 10 bases between. This chain's CDR3 is CAWSPGSPNYGYTF. CDR3 sequence (DNA): TGTGCCTGGAGTCCCGGCAGTCCTAACTATGGCTACACCTTC.

This clone was counted only a few times. The V and J genes are TRBV7-2 and TRBJ2-1; perhaps TRBD2 as D (5 bases). V was clipped by 2 bases and J by 4 bases, with 9 bases between them. The CDR3 sequence is 14 residues long. Germline V gene lookup returns CDR1 SGHTA and CDR2 FQGNSA. CDR3 nucleotides: TGTGCCAGCAGCTTATCGCGGGTATACAATGAGCAGTTCTTC. Translating gives CASSLSRVYNEQFF.

The rearrangement uses TRBV7-6 and TRBJ2-6, with D tentatively TRBD1 (5 bases). There are 15 residues in the CDR3. The V gene's germline CDR1 is SGHVS and CDR2 FNYEAQ. V was trimmed by 5 bases and J by 2 bases, leaving 10 bases between them. The CDR3 bases are TGTGCCAGCAGCGAAGGGGATCCTGGGGCCAACGTCCTGACTTTC. Translating it yields CASSEGDPGANVLTF.

This clone has only a few counts. This rearrangement joins TRBV11-3 to TRBJ2-7; D ambiguous. Trimming shortened V by 1 base and J by 3 bases, and 4 bases separated the two germline ends. The V gene's germline CDR1 is SGHNT and CDR2 YENEEA. This CDR3 has 12 residues. CDR3 loop: CASSLADYEQYF. The CDR3 coding sequence is TGTGCCAGCAGCTTAGCTGACTACGAGCAGTACTTC.

The rearrangement joins TRBV29-1 to TRBJ1-2; the match to TRBD1 covers 7 bases. The CDR3 length is 12 residues. With 6 bases clipped from V and 3 bases from J, the junction kept 4 bases outside the gene matches. Germline V gene data show CDR1 as SQVTM and CDR2 as ANQGSEA. CDR3 in DNA: TGCAGCGTCCCGGACAGGTACTATGGCTACACCTTC. Translating it yields CSVPDRYYGYTF.

The rearrangement joins TRBV5-1 to TRBJ2-2; TRBD1 matches at 9 bases. The length of the CDR3 is 15 residues. The ends lost 2 bases at V and 5 bases at J; junction bases unmatched: 4. Germline V lookup: CDR1 SGHRS, CDR2 YFSETQ. CDR3 loop: CASSLRDRATGELFF. The CDR3 DNA sequence: TGCGCCAGCAGCTTACGGGACAGGGCTACCGGGGAGCTGTTTTTT.

The chain combines TRBV6-1 with TRBJ1-1; D unclear. V lost 7 bases and J 0 bases, leaving 9 bases between the germline ends. This CDR3 has 13 residues. Germline assignment: CDR1 MNHNS and CDR2 SASEGT. CDR3 amino acids: CASTKGMNTEAFF. CDR3 sequence (DNA): TGTGCCAGCACCAAAGGGATGAACACTGAAGCTTTCTTT.

This clone occurred a few times. The rearrangement joins TRBV5-1 to TRBJ2-3; TRBD2 matches 13 bases. With 4 bases clipped from V and 4 bases from J, the junction kept 9 bases outside the gene matches. This CDR3 is built from 17 residues. Looked up from germline, CDR1 is SGHRS and CDR2 is YFSETQ. CDR3 amino acids: CASSLTSGGAVADTQYF. As DNA, the CDR3 is TGCGCCAGCAGCCTTACTAGCGGGGGGGCTGTCGCAGATACGCAGTATTTT. The whole variable domain, remainder taken from reference TRBV5-1 and TRBJ2-3, is KAGVTQTPRYLIKTRGQQVTLSCSPISGHRSVSWYQQTPGQGLQFLFEYFSETQRNKGNFPGRFSGRQFSNSRSEMNVSTLELGDSALYLCASSLTSGGAVADTQYFGPGTRLTVL.